Below are 8 T cell receptor beta chains sequenced from a single sample in a study of T cells in Graves' hyperthyroidism and ophthalmopathy. Researchers took RNA transcripts and amplified the TCR beta CDR3 regions from them. HTBI primers were employed in a first-round RT-PCR of the TCR CDR3. Each CDR3 protein is one row after TCRdb ran MiXCR on the multiplex PCR reads. Of about 280,000 distinct CDR3 sequences listed, around 25% are singletons. Sequencing used blood. All receptors derive from a man aged 35-49 years with Graves' hyperthyroidism that later progressed to Graves' ophthalmopathy.

This clonotype was seen a handful of times. V gene TRBV29-1 combines with J gene TRBJ2-7; D is ambiguous. The CDR3 is 12 residues long. Germline CDR1 reads SQVTM; CDR2 reads ANQGSEA. V was cut by 4 bases and J by 5 bases, with 12 bases left in between. CDR3 loop: CSVGGVLDEQYF. The DNA of the CDR3 is TGCAGCGTTGGCGGTGTTCTGGACGAGCAGTACTTC.

This clonotype was counted ten times or more. The chain carries TRBV6-1 and TRBJ2-7; 7 bases agree with TRBD1. Germline values: CDR1 MNHNS, CDR2 SASEGT. The V segment lost 1 base and the J segment 3 bases; nucleotides outside the gene matches: 3. This CDR3 is 14 amino acids long. The CDR3 loop is CASSEGTGFYEQYF. The DNA of the CDR3 is TGTGCCAGCAGTGAAGGGACAGGATTCTACGAGCAGTACTTC.

The gene calls are TRBV6-2 or TRBV6-3 and TRBJ2-7; D ambiguous. V was cut by 1 base and J by 6 bases, with 13 bases left in between. This CDR3 has 14 residues. Looked up from germline, CDR1 is MNHEY and CDR2 is SVGEGT. CDR3 bases: TGTGCCAGCAGTTACTATCCAGGTCCATCCGAGCAGTACTTC. This translates into CASSYYPGPSEQYF.

Many counts were recorded for this clonotype. The CDR3 reads CASRSDGPNSNQPQHF. The CDR3 DNA reads as TGTGCCAGTAGGTCGGACGGCCCCAATAGCAATCAGCCCCAGCATTTT. The gene calls are TRBV19 and TRBJ1-5, with D unresolved. This CDR3 spans 16 amino acids. Trimming took off 6 bases at V and 0 bases at J, with 15 bases between the two ends. Germline V gene sequence: CDR1 LNHDA, CDR2 SQIVND (reference sequence).

This clonotype was counted at least ten times. This CDR3 is CASSLDGTFSGNTIYF. CDR3 nucleotide sequence: TGCGCCAGCAGCTTGGACGGGACCTTTTCCGGAAACACCATATATTTT. The chain joins TRBV5-1 to TRBJ1-3; D may be TRBD1 (5 bases). This CDR3 region has 16 residues. V gave up 0 bases and J gave up 4 bases, with 14 bases separating them. Germline CDR1 SGHRS, CDR2 YFSETQ.

The chain couples TRBV6-2 or TRBV6-3 to TRBJ1-2; no clear D. The ends were cut back, 4 bases at V and 4 bases at J, with 19 bases in the middle. The CDR3 is made up of 16 amino acids. Germline CDR1 is MNHEY and CDR2 is SVGEGT. The CDR3 nucleotides read TGTGCCAGCAGTTCCGTCGAACGGCTACGACGCTATGGCTACACCTTC. This translates into CASSSVERLRRYGYTF.

This clonotype was counted ten times or more. The chain uses TRBV9 and TRBJ2-4; tentatively, D is TRBD1 or TRBD2 (5 bases each). The CDR3 sequence is 14 residues long. The V gene lost 2 bases and the J gene lost 8 bases, with 14 bases spanning the gap. Germline V CDR1 and CDR2: SGDLS, YYNGEE. CDR3 region: CASSVRDREDIQYF. The DNA for the CDR3 is TGTGCCAGCAGCGTGAGGGACCGCGAAGACATTCAGTACTTC.

There are many counts of this clonotype. The chain joins TRBV7-2 to TRBJ1-2; 9 positions agree with TRBD1. V dropped 6 bases and J dropped 3; count of bases not matched to a gene: 5. CDR3 length: 14 residues. Germline V lookup: CDR1 SGHTA, CDR2 FQGNSA. The CDR3 nucleotides read TGTGCCAGCAGGAGGACAGGGGTGGACTATGGCTACACCTTC. As protein: CASRRTGVDYGYTF.